One and the same sample provided the 14 T cell receptor beta chains below, sequenced in a study of cytomegalovirus exposure and HLA in healthy donors. The PCR used 60 Vbeta and 13 Jbeta primers. Profiled with immunoSEQ multiplex PCR; TCRdb holds only in-frame clones, not every one. The sample's table shows about 140,000 clones. Sequencing was carried out using PBMCs. Receptors originate from a woman aged 18-29 years in good health and CMV-seronegative.

The gene calls are TRBV5-1 and TRBJ2-1; TRBD2 matches 11 bases. Germline V lookup: CDR1 SGHRS, CDR2 YFSETQ. J lost 6 bases, V lost 0 bases, and 5 bases had no gene match. The CDR3 loop spans 16 amino acids. For the CDR3, the DNA is TGCGCCAGCAGCTTGGTTCGACTAGCGGGGTCCAATGAGCAGTTCTTC. Its translation: CASSLVRLAGSNEQFF.

The chain combines TRBV6-1 with TRBJ2-7; D is unresolved. There are 14 residues in the CDR3. Germline CDR1 MNHNS, CDR2 SASEGT. V lost 7 bases and J lost 3, with 16 bases in between. This chain's CDR3 is CASTRAETSYEQYF. The CDR3 DNA reads TGTGCCAGCACCCGTGCCGAGACAAGCTACGAGCAGTACTTC.

This CDR3 is CASSDSGRADTQYF. As DNA, the CDR3 is TGTGCCAGCAGTGACTCAGGGAGGGCAGATACGCAGTATTTT. The V and J genes are TRBV6-4 and TRBJ2-3, with 7 bases aligning to TRBD2. CDR1 and CDR2 from the germline V gene are MRHNA and SNTAGT. The V segment lost 0 bases and the J segment 4 bases; nucleotides outside the gene matches: 1. The CDR3 sequence is 14 residues long.

The chain carries TRBV9 and TRBJ2-2, with D possibly TRBD2 on 6 matching bases. This CDR3 has 15 residues. The V end lost 7 bases, the J end lost 1 base, and 14 bases lay between the germline ends. Germline CDR1 reads SGDLS; CDR2 reads YYNGEE. CDR3: CASQPQGGNTGELFF. The CDR3 DNA reads as TGTGCCAGCCAACCCCAGGGAGGGAACACCGGGGAGCTGTTTTTT.

The J gene is TRBJ2-7, the V gene TRBV28, with 7 bases lining up with TRBD1. Germline CDR1 is MDHEN and CDR2 is SYDVKM. The length of the CDR3 is 13 residues. Unmatched junction bases numbered 4, after V lost 6 bases and J lost 2 bases. The CDR3 DNA sequence: TGTGCCAGCAGGTCGGGACAGACCTACGAGCAGTACTTC. This encodes CASRSGQTYEQYF.

The chain links TRBV7-3 to TRBJ2-5; unclear D gene. V lost 0 bases and J 4 bases, leaving 6 bases between the germline ends. This CDR3 comprises 13 residues. Per the germline V gene, CDR1 is SGHTA and CDR2 is FQGTGA. The CDR3 loop is CASSLTRGETQYF. The DNA of the CDR3 is TGTGCCAGCAGCTTAACGAGAGGAGAGACCCAGTACTTC.

The rearrangement joins TRBV7-8 to TRBJ1-2; 7 bases fit TRBD1. The CDR3 totals 16 residues. Germline lookup yields CDR1 SGHVS and CDR2 FQNEAQ. Trimming removed 1 base from V and 0 bases from J; junction bases left unmatched: 5. CDR3 loop: CASSLGEGQPNYGYTF. DNA of the CDR3: TGTGCCAGCAGCTTAGGCGAGGGACAGCCTAACTATGGCTACACCTTC. Combining the CDR3 with reference TRBV7-8 and TRBJ1-2 gives the whole variable domain GAGVSQSPRYKVAKRGQDVALRCDPISGHVSLFWYQQALGQGPEFLTYFQNEAQLDKSGLPSDRFFAERPEGSVSTLKIQRTQQEDSAVYLCASSLGEGQPNYGYTFGSGTRLTVV.

The rearrangement joins TRBV28 to TRBJ1-2, with no clear D. V was trimmed by 7 bases and J by 5 bases, leaving 17 bases between them. The CDR3 is 14 residues long. In germline, CDR1 is MDHEN, CDR2 SYDVKM. CDR3 bases: TGTGCCAGCACTCCCCCCTCAAGCCATTATGGCTACACCTTC. Its protein product is CASTPPSSHYGYTF.

The chain links TRBV18 to TRBJ1-1, with 7 nucleotides matching TRBD1. This CDR3 region has 13 residues. Unmatched junction bases numbered 8, after V lost 6 bases and J lost 7 bases. Germline V lookup: CDR1 KGHSH, CDR2 LQKENI. The CDR3 region has the DNA TGTGCCAGCTCCCGCGGGGGGACAGTTGAAGCTTTCTTT. It encodes CASSRGGTVEAFF.

The CDR3 sequence: CSVVGLAAQETQYF. Written as DNA, the CDR3 is TGCAGCGTAGTGGGACTAGCGGCCCAAGAGACCCAGTACTTC. The chain combines TRBV29-1 with TRBJ2-5, with 11 bases that match TRBD2. CDR1 is SQVTM, CDR2 ANQGSEA, per germline. This CDR3 is 14 amino acids long. V shed 6 bases, J shed 1 base, and the junction held 4 bases outside the gene matches.

The chain is built from TRBV7-6 and TRBJ2-3; 8 nucleotides align to TRBD2. Trimming cost V 1 base and J 5 bases; bases outside gene matches: 2. This CDR3 is 14 amino acids long. Germline CDR1 and CDR2: SGHVS and FNYEAQ. DNA of the CDR3: TGTGCCAGCAGCTTAGAGGGACTAGGAGATACGCAGTATTTT. It specifies CASSLEGLGDTQYF.

The rearrangement joins TRBV27 to TRBJ1-2, with 7 bases identical to TRBD1. Germline loops: CDR1 MNHEY, CDR2 SMNVEV (reference sequence). V gave up 1 base and J gave up 6 bases; unmatched junction bases: 8. The CDR3 has 15 residues. The CDR3 sequence is CASSLFATGSDGYTF. The CDR3 bases are TGTGCCAGCAGTTTATTCGCGACAGGGTCCGATGGCTACACCTTC.

The V call is TRBV4-3, the J call TRBJ1-2; D might be TRBD1 (6 bases). The germline CDR1 and CDR2 sequences are LGHNA and YSLEER. V lost 0 bases and J 4 bases, leaving 12 bases between the germline ends. The CDR3 length is 15 residues. This CDR3 reads CASSQDFDRSYGYTF. In DNA, the CDR3 is TGCGCCAGCAGCCAAGATTTTGACAGGAGCTATGGCTACACCTTC.

The chain employs TRBV10-1 and TRBJ2-7; 15 bases line up with TRBD2. CDR3 length: 18 amino acids. Trimming took 2 bases from V and 1 from J; bases not matched to a gene: 6. CDR1 and CDR2 from the germline V gene are WNHNN and SYGVQD (reference sequence). Here the CDR3 reads CASSEPGLAGGMSYEQYF. The CDR3 DNA reads as TGCGCCAGCAGTGAGCCGGGACTAGCGGGAGGAATGTCCTACGAGCAGTACTTC.